A selection of T cell receptor beta chains follows, all from one sample in a study of blood T cell repertoires in COVID-19. Sequencing used immunoSEQ multiplex PCR; TCRdb keeps in-frame clones, though not all of them. The table has 120,000 to 150,000 clones, around 83% seen once. The material sequenced was peripheral blood. These receptors were collected from a woman of 80 years or more with acute or convalescent COVID-19. The CDR3 runs from the conserved cysteine through the conserved F or W. A D gene is named only where the DNA matches it firmly.

cdr3_length: 15; j_call: TRBJ1-6; d_call: NA; v_call: TRBV6-5; cdr3_aa: CAARGGGVGNSPLHF; cdr3_nt: TGTGCCGCCCGCGGCGGAGGGGTTGGTAATTCACCCCTCCACTTT
cdr3_length: 15; j_call: TRBJ1-1; d_call: NA; v_call: TRBV27; cdr3_aa: CASSLLGGRNTEAFF; cdr3_nt: TGTGCCAGCAGTTTATTGGGAGGGAGGAACACTGAAGCTTTCTTT
cdr3_length: 16; j_call: TRBJ2-2; d_call: TRBD2; v_call: TRBV7-2; cdr3_aa: CASSFRLAGDGGELFF; cdr3_nt: TGTGCCAGCAGCTTTCGACTAGCGGGGGACGGCGGGGAGCTGTTTTTT
cdr3_length: 19; j_call: TRBJ2-7; d_call: NA; v_call: TRBV2; cdr3_aa: CANRRKGGGPELLSYEQYF; cdr3_nt: TGTGCCAACCGGAGAAAGGGGGGGGGCCCCGAGCTTCTATCCTACGAGCAGTACTTC
cdr3_length: 12; j_call: TRBJ2-3; d_call: NA; v_call: TRBV10-3; cdr3_aa: CAISESSSTQYF; cdr3_nt: TGTGCCATCAGTGAGTCGAGTAGTACGCAGTATTTT
cdr3_length: 16; j_call: TRBJ2-1; d_call: NA; v_call: TRBV28; cdr3_aa: CASSSFLITYDNEQFF; cdr3_nt: TGTGCCAGCAGTTCATTCCTGATTACCTACGACAATGAGCAGTTCTTC
cdr3_length: 15; j_call: TRBJ1-5; d_call: TRBD1; v_call: TRBV9; cdr3_aa: CASSVGSTGGQPQHF; cdr3_nt: TGTGCCAGCAGCGTAGGTTCCACAGGGGGACAGCCCCAGCATTTT
cdr3_length: 15; j_call: TRBJ2-7; d_call: NA; v_call: TRBV5-4; cdr3_aa: CASSGGGGDSYEQYF; cdr3_nt: TGTGCCAGCAGCGGAGGGGGAGGGGACTCCTACGAGCAGTACTTC
cdr3_length: 18; j_call: TRBJ1-5; d_call: TRBD1; v_call: TRBV15; cdr3_aa: CATSKGPGQGLRNQPQHF; cdr3_nt: TGTGCCACCAGCAAAGGTCCGGGACAGGGGCTTCGCAATCAGCCCCAGCATTTT
cdr3_length: 12; j_call: TRBJ2-3; d_call: NA; v_call: TRBV6-5; cdr3_aa: CASTPRGDTQYF; cdr3_nt: TGTGCCAGCACCCCTAGGGGAGATACGCAGTATTTT
cdr3_length: 18; j_call: TRBJ2-3; d_call: NA; v_call: TRBV6-6; cdr3_aa: CASSHPTDGISETDTQYF; cdr3_nt: TGTGCCAGCAGTCACCCGACCGACGGGATTTCCGAGACAGATACGCAGTATTTT
cdr3_length: 14; j_call: TRBJ2-5; d_call: NA; v_call: TRBV5-1; cdr3_aa: CASSLGRGQETQYF; cdr3_nt: TGCGCCAGCAGCTTGGGAAGGGGGCAAGAGACCCAGTACTTC
cdr3_length: 15; j_call: TRBJ2-5; d_call: NA; v_call: TRBV7-6; cdr3_aa: CASSLASTGWETQYF; cdr3_nt: TGTGCCAGCAGCTTAGCGAGCACAGGGTGGGAGACCCAGTACTTC
cdr3_length: 14; j_call: TRBJ2-7; d_call: NA; v_call: TRBV27; cdr3_aa: CASSLQRQSYEQYF; cdr3_nt: TGTGCCAGCAGTCTGCAACGACAGTCCTACGAGCAGTACTTC
cdr3_length: 14; j_call: TRBJ1-5; d_call: NA; v_call: TRBV5-8; cdr3_aa: CASSSRQINQPQHF; cdr3_nt: TGTGCCAGCAGTTCCCGACAGATTAATCAGCCCCAGCATTTT
cdr3_length: 15; j_call: TRBJ1-6; d_call: NA; v_call: TRBV28; cdr3_aa: CASTVGGAGNSPLHF; cdr3_nt: TGTGCCAGCACCGTAGGGGGGGCAGGGAATTCACCCCTCCACTTT
cdr3_length: 18; j_call: TRBJ2-1; d_call: TRBD2; v_call: TRBV5-1; cdr3_aa: CASSLDSSGGARVNEQFF; cdr3_nt: TGCGCCAGCAGCTTGGATTCTAGCGGGGGGGCTCGAGTTAATGAGCAGTTCTTC
cdr3_length: 17; j_call: TRBJ2-7; d_call: NA; v_call: TRBV1; cdr3_aa: CTSSQLLDRGPSYEQYF; cdr3_nt: TGCACCAGCAGCCAACTCTTAGACAGGGGCCCTTCCTACGAGCAGTACTTC
cdr3_length: 14; j_call: TRBJ1-4; d_call: TRBD1; v_call: TRBV2; cdr3_aa: CASSLDRGHEKLFF; cdr3_nt: TGTGCCAGCAGCTTAGACAGGGGGCATGAAAAACTGTTTTTT
cdr3_length: 14; j_call: TRBJ2-1; d_call: TRBD1; v_call: TRBV19; cdr3_aa: CASSGQVSSNEQFF; cdr3_nt: TGTGCCAGTTCTGGACAGGTCTCGAGTAATGAGCAGTTCTTC